These 28 T cell receptor beta chains were all obtained from the same sample, sequenced in a study of cytomegalovirus exposure and HLA in healthy donors. It was with 60 Vbeta and 13 Jbeta primers that the PCR ran. TCRdb's table, derived via immunoSEQ multiplex PCR, lists solely in-frame clones and lacks some. The sample lists about 300,000 clones, roughly 89% occurring once. The sample taken for sequencing was PBMCs. The origin of the receptors is a man aged 35 to 55 in good health and CMV-seropositive.

The chain has TRBV7-9 and TRBJ2-7; 9 bases are a match to TRBD2. Looked up from germline, CDR1 is SEHNR and CDR2 is FQNEAQ (reference sequence). The CDR3 spans 15 residues. The V gene end was trimmed by 4 bases and the J gene end by 7 bases; junction bases not matched to a gene: 11. The CDR3 coding sequence is TGTGCCAGCAGCTCCCCGGCTAGCGGGACCGGTGAGCAGTACTTC. Its translation: CASSSPASGTGEQYF.

The chain is built from TRBV15 and TRBJ1-1, with D uncertain. Trimming removed 8 bases from V and 4 bases from J, with 11 bases in between. The CDR3 has 12 residues. CDR1 LNHNV and CDR2 YYDKDF come from the germline V gene (reference sequence). In DNA, the CDR3 is TGTGCCACCGGGTCGGGGTTCACTGAAGCTTTCTTT. Translation gives CATGSGFTEAFF.

J is TRBJ2-7 and V is TRBV28; 10 nucleotides align to TRBD2. The V and J ends lost 5 bases and 5 bases, in that order; junction bases with no gene match: 9. The CDR3 is 15 amino acids. CDR1 is MDHEN and CDR2 is SYDVKM in the germline V gene. The CDR3 DNA reads TGTGCCAGCAGTACTCCGGGACTAGCGAAGAACGAGCAGTACTTC. This encodes CASSTPGLAKNEQYF.

The CDR3 coding sequence is TGTGCCAGTAGTCCGCCGGACAGGGGCCTGAACACTGAAGCTTTCTTT. Translated: CASSPPDRGLNTEAFF. The rearrangement uses TRBV19 and TRBJ1-1; the match to TRBD1 covers 9 bases. V shed 5 bases and J 0 bases; nucleotides not matched to a gene: 7. This CDR3 contains 16 residues. The germline CDR1 and CDR2 sequences are LNHDA and SQIVND (reference sequence).

A single count supports this clone. The rearrangement joins TRBV27 to TRBJ1-5, with TRBD1 as a possible D gene (5 bases). This CDR3 has 17 residues. The germline V gene has CDR1 MNHEY and CDR2 SMNVEV (reference sequence). V was pared by 4 bases and J by 6 bases, with 22 bases between. CDR3 sequence (DNA): TGTGCCAGCAGTTCTGCCGCAGGGAATGTGAATGGTCAGCCCCAGCATTTT. Translation gives CASSSAAGNVNGQPQHF.

This rearrangement joins TRBV11-2 to TRBJ1-1; TRBD1 is a possible D gene (5 bases). Germline loops: CDR1 SGHAT, CDR2 FQNNGV. V lost 1 base and J lost 6, with 15 bases in between. The CDR3 loop spans 15 amino acids. The CDR3 sequence: CASSLAAGGLAEAFF. CDR3 sequence (DNA): TGTGCCAGCAGCTTAGCAGCGGGGGGGTTGGCTGAAGCTTTCTTT.

The J gene is TRBJ1-6, the V gene TRBV4-1; D call uncertain. The V end was cut by 0 bases, the J end by 4 bases, with 10 bases between. This CDR3 has 16 residues. Germline-derived CDR1 and CDR2 are MGHRA and YSYEKL. CDR3 residues: CASSQDMAVYNSPLHF. The CDR3 DNA is TGCGCCAGCAGCCAAGATATGGCGGTGTATAATTCACCCCTCCACTTT.

This clone was detected only a few times. V gene TRBV6-1 combines with J gene TRBJ1-3; TRBD1 might be the D (6 bases). The CDR3 consists of 15 residues. V lost 3 bases to trimming and J lost 0 bases, with 9 bases between them. CDR1 and CDR2 (germline): MNHNS, SASEGT. This CDR3 reads CASSEDSGSGNTIYF. DNA of the CDR3: TGTGCCAGCAGTGAGGACAGCGGCTCTGGAAACACCATATATTTT.

CDR3 DNA: TGTGCCAGCAGTGAAGGACAGGGGTTTACCTACGAGCAGTACTTC. Its protein product is CASSEGQGFTYEQYF. The chain combines TRBV6-1 with TRBJ2-7; TRBD1 matches at 8 bases. The CDR3 has 15 residues. Germline loops: CDR1 MNHNS, CDR2 SASEGT. The V segment lost 1 base and the J segment 2 bases; nucleotides outside the gene matches: 4.

The chain carries TRBV5-4 and TRBJ1-3, with D tentatively TRBD1 (5 bases). V lost 4 bases to trimming and J lost 4 bases, with 15 bases between them. CDR3 length equals 15 residues. From germline, CDR1 is SGHNT and CDR2 YYREEE (reference sequence). The CDR3 spells CASSPAPGKGNTIYF. CDR3 nucleotides: TGTGCCAGCAGCCCGGCGCCAGGGAAGGGAAACACCATATATTTT. Drawing the rest from reference TRBV5-4 and TRBJ1-3, the complete variable domain is ETGVTQSPTHLIKTRGQQVTLRCSSQSGHNTVSWYQQALGQGPQFIFQYYREEENGRGNFPPRFSGLQFPNYSSELNVNALELDDSALYLCASSPAPGKGNTIYFGEGSWLTVV.

In DNA, the CDR3 is TGTGCCAGCAGTGGGGCAGGGGGCGTAGATGGCTACACCTTC. This translates into CASSGAGGVDGYTF. The chain carries TRBV25-1 and TRBJ1-2; TRBD1 aligns across 8 bases. CDR3 size: 14 residues. Trimming at V came to 4 bases and at J to 6 bases, leaving 7 bases not matched to a gene. Germline loops: CDR1 MGHDK, CDR2 SYGVNS.

This chain links TRBV5-8 with TRBJ1-4; D unresolved. The V end was cut by 5 bases, the J end by 0 bases, with 11 bases between. Germline assignment: CDR1 SGHTS and CDR2 YDEGEE. CDR3 length equals 15 residues. CDR3 region: CASRYSSTTNEKLFF. For the CDR3, the DNA is TGTGCCAGCAGGTACTCATCGACAACTAATGAAAAACTGTTTTTT.

The J gene is TRBJ2-7, the V gene TRBV28, with D uncertain. The germline V gene encodes CDR1 MDHEN and CDR2 SYDVKM. There are 12 residues in the CDR3. V was clipped by 8 bases and J by 0 bases, with 8 bases between them. The chain's CDR3 is CASCSSSYEQYF. The CDR3 nucleotides read TGTGCCAGCTGTTCGAGCTCCTACGAGCAGTACTTC.

The V and J genes are TRBV7-8 and TRBJ2-4; 8 bases are shared with TRBD2. CDR3 length: 20 residues. With V trimmed by 0 bases and J by 6 bases, 19 bases remained unmatched. CDR1 is SGHVS and CDR2 is FQNEAQ in the germline V gene. The CDR3 loop is CASSLARAGGRSPGLNIQYF. The CDR3 region has the DNA TGTGCCAGCAGCTTAGCGCGGGCGGGAGGACGTAGCCCGGGGTTAAACATTCAGTACTTC.

This clone was seen just once. This rearrangement joins TRBV7-2 to TRBJ1-2, with TRBD1 identical over 9 bases. Unmatched junction bases numbered 7, after V lost 5 bases and J lost 3 bases. The CDR3 length is 15 residues. From germline, CDR1 is SGHTA and CDR2 FQGNSA. The CDR3 bases are TGTGCCAGCAGCCCAGGACAGGGGATAGACTATGGCTACACCTTC. Translating gives CASSPGQGIDYGYTF.

This chain's CDR3 is CASSSIAGLAKNIQYF. The CDR3 region has the DNA TGTGCCAGCAGCTCCATAGCGGGACTAGCCAAAAACATTCAGTACTTC. The V gene is TRBV7-9, the J gene TRBJ2-4; 8 bases agree with TRBD2. The CDR3 has 16 amino acids. V was clipped by 4 bases and J by 0 bases; unmatched bases: 5. Germline V gene data show CDR1 as SEHNR and CDR2 as FQNEAQ (reference sequence).

In this sample, this clone turned up a few times. The junction differs from germline at one of its ends, possibly a read error. The V gene is TRBV4-1, the J gene TRBJ1-4, with 7 nucleotides matching TRBD1. This CDR3 has 13 amino acids. Germline lookup yields CDR1 MGHRA and CDR2 YSYEKL. CDR3 DNA sequence: TGCGCCAGCAGCCAAGAGGGACAGCCGCGCAAAGATTTT. Its protein is CASSQEGQPRKDF.

The V gene is TRBV18, the J gene TRBJ1-2; D might be TRBD1 (6 bases). The germline V gene encodes CDR1 KGHSH and CDR2 LQKENI. The CDR3 extends over 14 amino acids. Trimming removed 3 bases at V and 4 bases at J, with 12 bases between. The CDR3 loop reads CASSPAQGSYGYTF. The CDR3 DNA sequence: TGTGCCAGCTCACCCGCCCAGGGGTCCTATGGCTACACCTTC.

The rearrangement uses TRBV4-2 and TRBJ2-1; 14 bases are a match to TRBD2. CDR3 length: 18 amino acids. CDR1 LGHNA and CDR2 YNFKEQ come from the germline V gene. Trimming cost V 0 bases and J 7 bases; bases outside gene matches: 8. The CDR3 DNA is TGTGCCAGCAGCCAAGAAGAGCCGGGACTAGCGGGAGTAAATGAGCAGTTCTTC. It is translated as CASSQEEPGLAGVNEQFF.

V is TRBV7-2 and J is TRBJ2-2; 9 nucleotides align to TRBD1. This CDR3 region has 15 residues. The ends lost 4 bases at V and 4 bases at J; junction bases unmatched: 4. Per the germline V gene, CDR1 is SGHTA and CDR2 is FQGNSA. The CDR3 DNA reads as TGTGCCAGCAGCTCAACAGGGGGCACCACCGGGGAGCTGTTTTTT. Protein product: CASSSTGGTTGELFF.

This clone was seen once. A junction end diverges from the germline sequence, so it may reflect a read error. V gene TRBV7-3 combines with J gene TRBJ2-3; 7 bases are shared with TRBD2. Germline V lookup: CDR1 SGHTA, CDR2 FQGTGA. This CDR3 comprises 17 residues. The CDR3 is CASSLKGGTTSTDTRYF. In DNA, the CDR3 is TGTGCCAGCAGCTTAAAGGGCGGGACTACAAGCACAGATACGCGGTATTTT.

V gene TRBV28 combines with J gene TRBJ2-3; D perhaps matches TRBD2 (7 bases). The CDR3 extends over 17 amino acids. With 3 bases removed from V and 4 bases from J, the gap between germline ends came to 20 bases. CDR1 is MDHEN, CDR2 SYDVKM, per germline. CDR3 sequence reads: CASSFSAGAPGADTQYF. The CDR3 DNA reads TGTGCCAGCAGTTTTTCCGCGGGAGCTCCAGGGGCAGATACGCAGTATTTT.

The rearrangement links TRBV5-6 to TRBJ2-7; D gene ambiguous. The germline V gene encodes CDR1 SGHDT and CDR2 YYEEEE. The V end was cut by 2 bases, the J end by 3 bases, with 12 bases between. The CDR3 runs 14 residues. The CDR3 here is CASSFFQADYEQYF. In DNA, the CDR3 is TGTGCCAGCAGCTTTTTCCAGGCCGACTACGAGCAGTACTTC.

This chain links TRBV2 with TRBJ2-1; perhaps TRBD1 as D (5 bases). V lost 6 bases to trimming and J lost 1 base, with 13 bases between them. The germline CDR1 and CDR2 sequences are SNHLY and FYNNEI. This CDR3 has 15 residues. The CDR3: CASRETDSSYNEQFF. As DNA, the CDR3 is TGTGCCAGCAGGGAGACAGATTCTTCCTACAATGAGCAGTTCTTC.

The V call is TRBV7-6, the J call TRBJ2-7; TRBD2 matches 14 bases. Germline V gene data show CDR1 as SGHVS and CDR2 as FNYEAQ. The CDR3 covers 16 residues. V lost 5 bases, J lost 5 bases, and 8 bases stayed unmatched. The CDR3 region is CASSRGTSGSLDEQYF. CDR3 DNA sequence: TGTGCCAGCAGCCGCGGGACTAGCGGGAGTTTAGACGAGCAGTACTTC. The full variable domain, its missing parts supplied by reference TRBV7-6 and TRBJ2-7, is GAGVSQSPRYKVTKRGQDVALRCDPISGHVSLYWYRQALGQGPEFLTYFNYEAQQDKSGLPNDRFSAERPEGSISTLTIQRTEQRDSAMYRCASSRGTSGSLDEQYFGPGTRLTVT.

The rearrangement joins TRBV21-1 to TRBJ2-1; the D call of TRBD2 is as the table states it, not checked on the DNA. TRBV21-1 is a pseudogene. The CDR3 covers 10 residues. CDR3 in amino acids: CASSSSEQFF. The DNA for the CDR3 is TGTGCCAGCAGCTCTTCTGAGCAGTTCTTC.

The chain has TRBV6-4 and TRBJ2-2; 7 nucleotides agree with TRBD2. Germline CDR1 is MRHNA and CDR2 is SNTAGT. J was trimmed by 2 bases and V by 8 bases; bases with no gene match: 2. This CDR3 is 13 amino acids long. The CDR3 DNA reads as TGTGCCAGCTCGGGGGGAAACACCGGGGAGCTGTTTTTT. This sequence encodes CASSGGNTGELFF.

The J gene is TRBJ2-3, the V gene TRBV2; TRBD2 matches at 9 bases. There are 14 residues in the CDR3. Germline CDR1 SNHLY, CDR2 FYNNEI. With V trimmed by 7 bases and J by 1 base, 3 bases remained unmatched. CDR3 sequence (DNA): TGTGCCAGCACCCGGACTAGCGGCACAGATACGCAGTATTTT. Translated: CASTRTSGTDTQYF.